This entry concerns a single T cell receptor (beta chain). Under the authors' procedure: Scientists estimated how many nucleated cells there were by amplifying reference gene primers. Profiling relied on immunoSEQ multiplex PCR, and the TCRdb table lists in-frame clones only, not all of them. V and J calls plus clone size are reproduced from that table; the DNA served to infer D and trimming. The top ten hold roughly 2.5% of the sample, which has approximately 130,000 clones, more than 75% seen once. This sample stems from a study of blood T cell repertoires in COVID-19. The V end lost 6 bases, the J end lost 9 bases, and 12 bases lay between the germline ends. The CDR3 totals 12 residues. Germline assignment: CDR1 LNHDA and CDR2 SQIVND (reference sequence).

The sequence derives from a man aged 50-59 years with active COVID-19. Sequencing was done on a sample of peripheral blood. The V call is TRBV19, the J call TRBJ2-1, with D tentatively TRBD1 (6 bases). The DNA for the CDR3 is TGTGCCAGTAGCACAGGGTATGGTGAGCAGTTCTTC. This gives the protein CASSTGYGEQFF. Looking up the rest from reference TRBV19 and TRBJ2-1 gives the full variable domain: DGGITQSPKYLFRKEGQNVTLSCEQNLNHDAMYWYRQDPGQGLRLIYYSQIVNDFQKGDIAEGYSVSREKKESFPLTVTSAQKNPTAFYLCASSTGYGEQFFGPGTRLTVL.